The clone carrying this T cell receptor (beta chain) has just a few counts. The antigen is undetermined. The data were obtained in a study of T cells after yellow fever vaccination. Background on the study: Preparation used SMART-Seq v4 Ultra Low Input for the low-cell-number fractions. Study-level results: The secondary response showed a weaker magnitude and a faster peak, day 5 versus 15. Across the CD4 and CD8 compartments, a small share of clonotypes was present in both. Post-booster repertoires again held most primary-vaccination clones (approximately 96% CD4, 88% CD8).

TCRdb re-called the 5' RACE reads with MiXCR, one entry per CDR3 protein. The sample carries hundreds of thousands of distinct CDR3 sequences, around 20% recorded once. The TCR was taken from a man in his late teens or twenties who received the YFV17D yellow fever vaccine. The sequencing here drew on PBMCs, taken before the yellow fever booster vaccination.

CDR3 residues: CASSRQGRSDQPQHF. As DNA, the CDR3 is TGCGCCAGCAGCCGACAGGGAAGGTCGGATCAGCCCCAGCATTTT. This rearrangement joins TRBV4-3 to TRBJ1-5; 7 bases are a match to TRBD1. This CDR3 is 15 amino acids long. Trimming cost V 4 bases and J 5 bases; bases outside gene matches: 8. From germline, CDR1 is LGHNA and CDR2 YSLEER.